One sample yielded the 32 T cell receptor beta chains listed below, sequenced in a study of T cell changes during pregnancy in multiple sclerosis. Method: immunoSEQ multiplex PCR; TCRdb's copy keeps in-frame clones and lacks some. The sample yields 95,000 to 100,000 clones, about 92% seen once. This sample comprised peripheral blood, obtained after pregnancy. The receptors stem from a female donor in good health, enrolled as a control in a pregnancy study.

The genes are TRBV11-2 and TRBJ1-4; D perhaps matches TRBD1 (5 bases). The CDR3 covers 18 residues. Trimming took 1 base from V and 8 from J, leaving 23 bases between them. Germline CDR1 SGHAT, CDR2 FQNNGV. The CDR3 spells CASSLALRWEGQREKLFF. Here the CDR3 DNA reads TGTGCCAGCAGCTTAGCCCTCCGATGGGAGGGGCAAAGGGAAAAACTGTTTTTT.

This chain uses TRBV2 with TRBJ2-5; D remains unclear. The CDR3 contains 12 residues. V was shortened by 9 bases and J by 5 bases, with 13 bases between the two germline ends. Germline CDR1 and CDR2: SNHLY and FYNNEI. The DNA of the CDR3 is TGTGCCAGGTCCCTCGCGGCGGAGACCCAGTACTTC. This gives the protein CARSLAAETQYF.

The chain employs TRBV19 and TRBJ2-2; TRBD2 matches 12 bases. Trimming removed 8 bases from V and 6 bases from J; junction bases left unmatched: 10. Germline CDR1 is LNHDA and CDR2 is SQIVND (reference sequence). The CDR3 totals 16 residues. For the CDR3, the DNA is TGTGCCAGTGTTTCTGAGACTAGCGGGAGTGCCGGGGAGCTGTTTTTT. It encodes CASVSETSGSAGELFF.

This chain connects TRBV4-1 to TRBJ2-7, with 8 bases that match TRBD2. The CDR3 consists of 13 residues. Trimming removed 4 bases from V and 5 bases from J; junction bases left unmatched: 4. CDR1 is MGHRA and CDR2 is YSYEKL in the germline V gene. This chain's CDR3 is CASSLGLGDEQYF. CDR3 nucleotides: TGCGCCAGCAGCCTGGGACTAGGTGACGAGCAGTACTTC.

The gene calls are TRBV5-5 and TRBJ1-2; no definite D call. The germline gives CDR1 SGHKS, CDR2 YYEKEE (reference sequence). The CDR3 sequence is 14 residues long. Trimming left V 0 bases short and J 1 base short, with 7 bases between. As DNA, the CDR3 is TGTGCCAGCAGCTTGGGGCCGAATAACTATGGCTACACCTTC. Translated, it gives CASSLGPNNYGYTF.

The chain employs TRBV9 and TRBJ2-7, with D possibly matching TRBD1 (5 bases). The CDR3 contains 15 residues. With 0 bases removed from V and 2 bases from J, the gap between germline ends came to 12 bases. Germline lookup yields CDR1 SGDLS and CDR2 YYNGEE. The CDR3 DNA follows: TGTGCCAGCAGCGTAGAAGGGGTTTTCGCCTACGAGCAGTACTTC. Amino acids: CASSVEGVFAYEQYF.

This chain connects TRBV19 to TRBJ1-4; tentative D call: TRBD1 (5 bases). Germline V gene lookup returns CDR1 LNHDA and CDR2 SQIVND (reference sequence). This CDR3 comprises 14 residues. Trimming cost V 7 bases and J 6 bases, with 15 bases left between them. Here the CDR3 reads CASTTEGGDEKLFF. DNA of the CDR3: TGTGCCAGTACCACGGAGGGAGGGGATGAAAAACTGTTTTTT.

Concerning this clone: At one boundary the junction diverges from the germline segment, which might be a read error. This chain uses TRBV13 with TRBJ2-1; D is unclear. The CDR3 covers 12 residues. Germline V gene lookup returns CDR1 PRHDT and CDR2 FYEKMQ (reference sequence). The CDR3 here is CASSSPVEEVVF. CDR3 nucleotides: TGTGCCAGCAGCTCCCCGGTCGAAGAGGTGGTCTTC. The entire variable domain, with the rest obtained from reference TRBV13 and TRBJ2-1, is as follows: AAGVIQSPRHLIKEKRETATLKCYPIPRHDTVYWYQQGPGQDPQFLISFYEKMQSDKGSIPDRFSAQQFSDYHSELNMSSLELGDSALYFCASSSPVEEVVFGPGTRLTVL.

To note about this clone: This specimen includes other DNA sequences encoding the same CDR3. The chain is built from TRBV5-1 and TRBJ2-3, with D unclear. The CDR3 consists of 13 residues. CDR1 and CDR2 from the germline V gene are SGHRS and YFSETQ. Trimming cost V 0 bases and J 3 bases, with 5 bases left between them. The CDR3 bases are TGCGCCAGCAGCTTGGCCGGGACAGATACGCAGTATTTT. The encoded protein is CASSLAGTDTQYF.

The chain joins TRBV5-1 to TRBJ1-6; D not certain. V was clipped by 0 bases and J by 11 bases, with 9 bases between them. Germline values: CDR1 SGHRS, CDR2 YFSETQ. The length of the CDR3 is 13 residues. As DNA, the CDR3 is TGCGCCAGCAGCTTGGCAGGCGAACCACCCCTCCACTTT. Encoded protein: CASSLAGEPPLHF.

The rearrangement links TRBV28 to TRBJ2-1; TRBD2 aligns across 12 bases. CDR1 is MDHEN and CDR2 is SYDVKM in the germline V gene. This CDR3 spans 17 amino acids. The trim removed 4 bases at V and 4 bases at J, leaving 8 bases unmatched. For the CDR3, the DNA is TGTGCCAGCAGTTGGACTAGCGGGGCTCGACTTTACAATGAGCAGTTCTTC. This gives the protein CASSWTSGARLYNEQFF. Drawing the rest from reference TRBV28 and TRBJ2-1, the complete variable domain is DVKVTQSSRYLVKRTGEKVFLECVQDMDHENMFWYRQDPGLGLRLIYFSYDVKMKEKGDIPEGYSVSREKKERFSLILESASTNQTSMYLCASSWTSGARLYNEQFFGPGTRLTVL.

In DNA form, the CDR3 reads TGTGCCAGCAGTTTGTTGGCTAGCGGGGCGAGCTCCTACGAGCAGTACTTC. Its protein is CASSLLASGASSYEQYF. The chain uses TRBV27 and TRBJ2-7, with 9 bases that match TRBD2. J gave up 0 bases and V 3 bases, and 9 bases lay outside the gene matches. Germline lookup yields CDR1 MNHEY and CDR2 SMNVEV (reference sequence). This CDR3 comprises 17 residues.

The gene calls are TRBV18 and TRBJ1-5; 8 nucleotides line up with TRBD1. CDR1 is KGHSH and CDR2 is LQKENI in the germline V gene. The ends lost 3 bases at V and 6 bases at J; junction bases unmatched: 4. The CDR3 runs to 14 residues. This chain's CDR3 is CASSPQGAGQPQHF. In DNA form, the CDR3 reads TGTGCCAGCTCACCGCAGGGGGCAGGTCAGCCCCAGCATTTT.

This chain joins TRBV28 and TRBJ2-5, with D unclear. In germline, CDR1 is MDHEN, CDR2 SYDVKM. This CDR3 has 15 amino acids. V lost 5 bases and J 1 base, leaving 14 bases between the germline ends. CDR3 amino acids: CASSHRDLGQETQYF. The CDR3 nucleotides read TGTGCCAGCAGTCACCGTGACTTAGGCCAAGAGACCCAGTACTTC.

The rearrangement joins TRBV29-1 to TRBJ2-1; no definite D call. Germline V gives CDR1 SQVTM, CDR2 ANQGSEA. CDR3 size: 15 residues. With 7 bases removed from V and 0 bases from J, the gap between germline ends came to 16 bases. CDR3 in DNA: TGCAGCGCAAACCGGGTAAGGAGCTCCTACAATGAGCAGTTCTTC. Protein sequence: CSANRVRSSYNEQFF.

The chain couples TRBV12-1 to TRBJ1-5; TRBD1 reflects the table's D call only, with no check against the DNA. TRBV12-1 is noted as a pseudogene. CDR3 length: 14 amino acids. DNA for the CDR3: TGTGCCAGCAGCTTTCTTGGGCCCGATCAGCCCCAGCATTTT. Translation: CASSFLGPDQPQHF.

The gene calls are TRBV6-5 and TRBJ2-7; TRBD1 aligns across 7 bases. V was clipped by 6 bases and J by 2 bases; unmatched bases: 7. This CDR3 is 14 amino acids long. Germline V gene lookup returns CDR1 MNHEY and CDR2 SVGAGI. The CDR3: CASSLQGLTYEQYF. DNA of the CDR3: TGTGCCAGCAGCTTACAGGGGCTAACCTACGAGCAGTACTTC.

The CDR3 is CASSLVKGGDSGANVLTF. CDR3 DNA: TGTGCCAGCAGCTTAGTAAAGGGGGGGGACTCTGGGGCCAACGTCCTGACTTTC. The rearrangement joins TRBV13 to TRBJ2-6, with D maybe TRBD2 (7 bases). The CDR3 extends over 18 amino acids. V gave up 1 base and J gave up 0 bases, with 13 bases separating them. The germline gives CDR1 PRHDT, CDR2 FYEKMQ (reference sequence).

The chain links TRBV5-1 to TRBJ2-3, with D unresolved. This CDR3 spans 13 amino acids. Germline V lookup: CDR1 SGHRS, CDR2 YFSETQ. Trimming took off 4 bases at V and 4 bases at J, with 10 bases between the two ends. The CDR3 loop is CASSPTVADTQYF. CDR3 sequence (DNA): TGCGCCAGCAGCCCTACAGTGGCAGATACGCAGTATTTT.

This sequence joins TRBV21-1 and TRBJ2-3; the DNA was not used to check the table's D call, TRBD2. TRBV21-1 is deemed a pseudogene. This CDR3 is built from 14 residues. The chain's CDR3 is CASRTSGGTDTQYF. The CDR3 bases are TGTGCCAGCCGGACTAGCGGGGGCACAGATACGCAGTATTTT.

The rearrangement joins TRBV10-3 to TRBJ1-2; D not resolved. In germline, CDR1 is ENHRY, CDR2 SYGVKD. The CDR3 is 14 amino acids. Trimming took 2 bases from V and 6 from J, leaving 13 bases between them. The CDR3 coding sequence is TGTGCCATCAGTGAGCGAAACAGTATAGATGGCTACACCTTC. Translating gives CAISERNSIDGYTF.

This clone was recorded once. The chain has TRBV10-2 and TRBJ1-1; D may be TRBD1 (6 bases). V lost 7 bases and J lost 3, with 18 bases in between. This CDR3 is built from 15 residues. Germline V gene lookup returns CDR1 WSHSY and CDR2 SAAADI. The chain's CDR3 is CASTRGGAGDTEAFF. The DNA of the CDR3 is TGCGCCAGCACTAGGGGGGGCGCGGGGGACACTGAAGCTTTCTTT.

The CDR3 sequence: CAWSEGQGAYGYTF. Here the CDR3 DNA reads TGTGCCTGGAGTGAAGGACAGGGGGCCTATGGCTACACCTTC. The J gene is TRBJ1-2, the V gene TRBV30, with 11 nucleotides matching TRBD1. V lost 1 base to trimming and J lost 4 bases; unmatched junction nucleotides: 2. There are 14 residues in the CDR3. The germline gives CDR1 GTSNPN, CDR2 SVGIG (reference sequence). Complete variable domain (other parts from reference TRBV30 and TRBJ1-2): SQTIHQWPATLVQPVGSPLSLECTVEGTSNPNLYWYRQAAGRGLQLLFYSVGIGQISSEVPQNLSASRPQDRQFILSSKKLLLSDSGFYLCAWSEGQGAYGYTFGSGTRLTVV.

The genes are TRBV4-1 and TRBJ2-5; TRBD1 matches at 7 bases. This CDR3 is 15 amino acids long. CDR1 and CDR2 (germline): MGHRA, YSYEKL. J gave up 5 bases and V 5 bases, and 11 bases lay outside the gene matches. CDR3 amino acids: CASSFRQGQGETQYF. The DNA of the CDR3 is TGCGCCAGCAGCTTCAGACAGGGCCAGGGGGAGACCCAGTACTTC.

The chain carries TRBV6-1 and TRBJ2-7, with D perhaps matching TRBD2 (6 bases). The length of the CDR3 is 14 residues. The germline V and J ends were trimmed by 5 bases and 1 base, with 12 bases remaining between them. In germline, CDR1 is MNHNS, CDR2 SASEGT. The CDR3 coding sequence is TGTGCCAGCAGTACCGGGACTCGATCCTACGAGCAGTACTTC. Translated: CASSTGTRSYEQYF.

The rearrangement uses TRBV2 and TRBJ2-3; TRBD2 aligns across 8 bases. V trimming: 4 bases; J trimming: 0 bases; junction bases outside the gene matches: 3. The CDR3 runs to 15 residues. Germline CDR1 is SNHLY and CDR2 is FYNNEI. CDR3 in amino acids: CASSGTSGSTDTQYF. Written as DNA, the CDR3 is TGTGCCAGCAGTGGCACTAGCGGTAGCACAGATACGCAGTATTTT.

The chain has TRBV7-3 and TRBJ2-7; D unclear. Trimming left V 5 bases short and J 3 bases short, with 17 bases between. The length of the CDR3 is 15 residues. In germline, CDR1 is SGHTA, CDR2 FQGTGA. The CDR3 spells CASSARSGEDYEQYF. Written as DNA, the CDR3 is TGTGCCAGCAGCGCCCGCTCCGGTGAGGACTACGAGCAGTACTTC. Complete variable domain (other parts from reference TRBV7-3 and TRBJ2-7): GAGVSQTPSNKVTEKGKYVELRCDPISGHTALYWYRQSLGQGPEFLIYFQGTGAADDSGLPNDRFFAVRPEGSVSTLKIQRTERGDSAVYLCASSARSGEDYEQYFGPGTRLTVT.

This CDR3 is CASSLTGGQTQYF. Written as DNA, the CDR3 is TGTGCCAGCAGCCTGACGGGGGGGCAGACCCAGTACTTC. The chain links TRBV5-6 to TRBJ2-5; 8 bases match TRBD2. Germline V lookup: CDR1 SGHDT, CDR2 YYEEEE. This CDR3 comprises 13 residues. The J segment lost 6 bases and the V segment lost 4 bases, leaving 5 bases of the junction unmatched. The full variable domain, in which reference TRBV5-6 and TRBJ2-5 provide the parts outside the CDR3, is DAGVTQSPTHLIKTRGQQVTLRCSPKSGHDTVSWYQQALGQGPQFIFQYYEEEERQRGNFPDRFSGHQFPNYSSELNVNALLLGDSALYLCASSLTGGQTQYFGPGTRLLVL.

The chain recombines TRBV6-1 with TRBJ2-5; D is possibly TRBD2 (6 bases). The tail of the sequence fits TRBJ2-7 better, so the J call may be wrong. The CDR3 has 15 amino acids. Germline values: CDR1 MNHNS, CDR2 SASEGT. The CDR3 nucleotides are TGTGTCAGTGGGTTGTGGGGAGGCAGCTCCTACGAGCAGTACTTC. It codes for CVSGLWGGSSYEQYF.

The rearrangement joins TRBV21-1 to TRBJ1-5. TRBV21-1 is recorded as a pseudogene. The CDR3 sequence is 14 residues long. The CDR3 is CASRHRLENQPQHF. The CDR3 nucleotides read TGTGCTTCCCGGCACCGCCTGGAGAATCAGCCCCAGCATTTT.

The V gene is TRBV7-9, the J gene TRBJ2-1, with D possibly being TRBD1 (5 bases). Per germline, CDR1 SEHNR and CDR2 FQNEAQ (reference sequence). The CDR3 runs to 14 residues. V was cut by 5 bases and J by 0 bases, with 8 bases left in between. The CDR3 protein is CASSVDSSYNEQFF. Written as DNA, the CDR3 is TGTGCCAGCAGCGTAGACAGCTCCTACAATGAGCAGTTCTTC. Using reference TRBV7-9 and TRBJ2-1 for the parts outside the CDR3, the full variable domain is DTGVSQNPRHKITKRGQNVTFRCDPISEHNRLYWYRQTLGQGPEFLTYFQNEAQLEKSRLLSDRFSAERPKGSFSTLEIQRTEQGDSAMYLCASSVDSSYNEQFFGPGTRLTVL.

V is TRBV7-9 and J is TRBJ2-5; 9 bases fit TRBD1. The trim removed 3 bases at V and 5 bases at J, leaving 4 bases unmatched. The CDR3 is 14 amino acids. Germline CDR1 reads SEHNR; CDR2 reads FQNEAQ (reference sequence). The CDR3, as DNA: TGTGCCAGCAGCTTGACAGGGGGGCGGGAGACCCAGTACTTC. This gives the protein CASSLTGGRETQYF.